The text below deals with one T cell receptor (beta chain). Self-reported history from a screening survey and questionnaire set each donor's cohort. Original analysis: Estimation of nucleated cell counts was performed using reference gene primer amplification. The protocol was immunoSEQ multiplex PCR, while the TCRdb copy is restricted to in-frame clones and leaves out a portion. The DNA was the basis for D and trimming; V, J and clone size are from that table. This sample has some 270,000 clones, with about nine tenths found just once. This CDR3 is built from 14 residues. Germline loops: CDR1 LNHNV, CDR2 YYDKDF (reference sequence). The trim removed 0 bases at V and 4 bases at J, leaving 2 bases unmatched. The sample is drawn from a study of blood T cell repertoires in COVID-19.

The sequence derives from a woman in her 40s who had recovered from COVID-19. The rearrangement uses TRBV15 and TRBJ1-1; 7 nucleotides line up with TRBD1. The sample consisted of PBMCs or T cells enriched from blood (not recorded which). Here the CDR3 DNA reads TGTGCCACCAGCAGAGATAACAGGGGCACTGAAGCTTTCTTT. Translated, it gives CATSRDNRGTEAFF.